A selection of T cell receptor beta chains follows, all from one sample in a study of human versus mouse CDR3 diversity and MHC coevolution. TCRdb's copy holds only in-frame clones and misses some; the assay was immunoSEQ multiplex PCR. Of about 60,000 clones listed, 94% are singletons. The sample consisted of naive CD4+ T cells from blood. The receptors originated from a person in their sixties or seventies in good health. Both conserved end residues are part of each CDR3. The order of the fields is D gene, J gene, clone size, V gene, CDR3 DNA, CDR3 protein. A D gene is named only where the DNA matches it firmly. Rows may omit the clone size; those that give it use once, few, many or a size class.

D: TRBD2
J: TRBJ2-5
size: NA
V: TRBV6-1
DNA: TGTGCCAGCAGTGAACAGCGGGAGTACCAAGAGACCCAGTACTTC
CDR3: CASSEQREYQETQYF

D: NA
J: TRBJ2-5
size: NA
V: TRBV5-4
DNA: TGTGCCAGCAGCTCCTCAGGTTTCAGTGAGACCCAGTACTTC
CDR3: CASSSSGFSETQYF

D: TRBD1
J: TRBJ1-2
size: NA
V: TRBV20-1
DNA: TGCAGTGCTGGACAGGGGTCTGGCTACACCTTC
CDR3: CSAGQGSGYTF

D: TRBD2
J: TRBJ2-7
size: NA
V: TRBV5-1
DNA: TGCGCCGGCACCCCCCCGGGGACTAATCTCTACGAGCAGTACTTC
CDR3: CAGTPPGTNLYEQYF

D: NA
J: TRBJ2-7
size: NA
V: TRBV10-3
DNA: TGTGCCATCAGTTCCGCTCCCAACGGCGAGCAGTACTTC
CDR3: CAISSAPNGEQYF

D: NA
J: TRBJ2-7
size: NA
V: TRBV2
DNA: TGTGCCACCCAAATGGAACAGGGTGGAAGCGAGCAGTACTTC
CDR3: CATQMEQGGSEQYF

D: TRBD2
J: TRBJ2-3
size: NA
V: TRBV27
DNA: TGTGCCAGCAGCCGACTAGCGGGGAGACCAGATACGCAGTATTTT
CDR3: CASSRLAGRPDTQYF

D: TRBD2
J: TRBJ2-7
size: NA
V: TRBV4-1
DNA: TGCGCCAGCAGCCCAAGTCAGTATGTGACTAGCTCCAGGTACGAGCAGTACTTC
CDR3: CASSPSQYVTSSRYEQYF

D: NA
J: TRBJ1-3
size: NA
V: TRBV10-1
DNA: TGCGCCCCGCGGGGGGATGGAAACACCATATATTTT
CDR3: CAPRGDGNTIYF

D: TRBD1
J: TRBJ2-3
size: NA
V: TRBV7-9
DNA: TGTGCCAGCAGCCGAAGGTGGGGCAGGGGGCAAGATACGCAGTATTTT
CDR3: CASSRRWGRGQDTQYF

D: NA
J: TRBJ1-2
size: NA
V: TRBV5-1
DNA: TGCGCCAGCAGCCCTACGGGGGGCGATGGGTATGGCTACACCTTC
CDR3: CASSPTGGDGYGYTF

D: TRBD1
J: TRBJ1-2
size: once
V: TRBV27
DNA: TGTGCCAGCAGTTTGGACAGGGGAGGATGGTATGGCTACACCTTC
CDR3: CASSLDRGGWYGYTF

D: TRBD1
J: TRBJ2-6
size: NA
V: TRBV7-3
DNA: TGTGCCAGCAGCCAACCGGGACAGGGGTCTGGGGCCAACGTCCTGACTTTC
CDR3: CASSQPGQGSGANVLTF

D: NA
J: TRBJ2-7
size: NA
V: TRBV12-2
DNA: TGTGCAAGTCGCTTAGCGGGGGCCCCGGTCTCCTACGAGCAGTACTTC
CDR3: CASRLAGAPVSYEQYF

D: TRBD1
J: TRBJ2-2
size: NA
V: TRBV5-1
DNA: TGCGCCAGCAGCAGGGACAGGGGGACCGGGGAGCTGTTTTTT
CDR3: CASSRDRGTGELFF

D: NA
J: TRBJ2-7
size: NA
V: TRBV19
DNA: TGTGCCAGTAGGAACAGATTAAGCTCCTACGAGCAGTACTTC
CDR3: CASRNRLSSYEQYF

D: NA
J: TRBJ1-3
size: NA
V: TRBV25-1
DNA: TGTGCCACGCGACCCCCGAAGACAGCTGGAAACACCATATATTTT
CDR3: CATRPPKTAGNTIYF

D: NA
J: TRBJ2-7
size: NA
V: TRBV6-5
DNA: TGTGCCAGCAGTTACTCGGACAGAGCCTACGAGCAGTACTTC
CDR3: CASSYSDRAYEQYF

D: TRBD1
J: TRBJ2-3
size: NA
V: TRBV5-5
DNA: TGTGCCAGCAGCTCGACAGGGGGCCCCGCGACAGATACGCAGTATTTT
CDR3: CASSSTGGPATDTQYF

D: TRBD2
J: TRBJ2-3
size: NA
V: TRBV6-6
DNA: TGTGCCAGCACCCTAGCGGGAGGGGGCACAGATACGCAGTATTTT
CDR3: CASTLAGGGTDTQYF

D: NA
J: TRBJ1-1
size: NA
V: TRBV6-1
DNA: TGTGCCAGCAGTGGAACGGGACACTCGAACACTGAAGCTTTCTTT
CDR3: CASSGTGHSNTEAFF

D: NA
J: TRBJ2-6
size: NA
V: TRBV7-9
DNA: TGTGCCAGCAGCTTAACGAGCTCTGGGGCCAACGTCCTGACTTTC
CDR3: CASSLTSSGANVLTF

D: NA
J: TRBJ2-1
size: once
V: TRBV30
DNA: TGTGCCGCATACAAGGCTAGCTTCTACAATGAGCAGTTCTTC
CDR3: CAAYKASFYNEQFF

D: NA
J: TRBJ2-6
size: once
V: TRBV5-1
DNA: TGCGCCAGCCTCGACAGTCCCTACTCTGGGGCCAACGTCCTGACTTTC
CDR3: CASLDSPYSGANVLTF

D: TRBD2
J: TRBJ2-7
size: NA
V: TRBV5-1
DNA: TGCGCCAGCAGCTTGTATTCTAGCGGGAGCTCCTACGAGCAGTACTTC
CDR3: CASSLYSSGSSYEQYF

D: TRBD1
J: TRBJ1-2
size: NA
V: TRBV19
DNA: TGTGCCAGTAGTACCTCTACAGACCCGGACAGGGGGCGTTTACGTGGCTACACCTTC
CDR3: CASSTSTDPDRGRLRGYTF

D: NA
J: TRBJ1-3
size: NA
V: TRBV19
DNA: TGTGCCAGTAGTATGGCCCAGGGCACCTCTGGAAACACCATATATTTT
CDR3: CASSMAQGTSGNTIYF

D: NA
J: TRBJ1-1
size: NA
V: TRBV6-5
DNA: TGTGCCAGCAGTTCAACCCCGGTGGGAGTCACTGGAGCTTTCTTT
CDR3: CASSSTPVGVTGAFF

D: TRBD2
J: TRBJ2-2
size: NA
V: TRBV5-4
DNA: TGTGCCAGCAGCCCCAGGCTAGCGGGAGCCGGGGAGCTGTTTTTT
CDR3: CASSPRLAGAGELFF

D: NA
J: TRBJ2-7
size: NA
V: TRBV19
DNA: TGTGCCAGTAGTCCGCCGGACGGGATTTACGAGCAGTACTTC
CDR3: CASSPPDGIYEQYF

D: NA
J: TRBJ2-3
size: once
V: TRBV4-1
DNA: TGCGCCAGCAGCCAAGATAGGGCCCCAGGGAGCACAGATACGCAGTATTTT
CDR3: CASSQDRAPGSTDTQYF

D: NA
J: TRBJ1-4
size: NA
V: TRBV5-4
DNA: TGTGCCAGCAGCTTTGGGCCAGGGGTAACTAATGAAAAACTGTTTTTT
CDR3: CASSFGPGVTNEKLFF

D: NA
J: TRBJ2-3
size: NA
V: TRBV5-1
DNA: TGCGCCAGCAGCTTGGGTGGAGGCCCGGATACGCAGTATTTT
CDR3: CASSLGGGPDTQYF

D: TRBD2
J: TRBJ2-3
size: NA
V: TRBV5-4
DNA: TGTGCCAGCAGCCGTACCTATAGCGGGAGGTCCGCAGATACGCAGTATTTT
CDR3: CASSRTYSGRSADTQYF

D: TRBD2
J: TRBJ2-7
size: NA
V: TRBV9
DNA: TGTGCCAGCAGACTGACTAGCGGGAGTAGAGATTACGAGCAGTACTTC
CDR3: CASRLTSGSRDYEQYF

D: NA
J: TRBJ1-4
size: NA
V: TRBV6-5
DNA: TGTGCCAGCAGGCGACCAGGGTCTAATGAAAAACTGTTTTTT
CDR3: CASRRPGSNEKLFF

D: NA
J: TRBJ2-5
size: NA
V: TRBV6-1
DNA: TGTGCCAGCAGTCGCGCCAACCAAGAGACCCAGTACTTC
CDR3: CASSRANQETQYF

D: TRBD1
J: TRBJ1-3
size: NA
V: TRBV9
DNA: TGTGCCAGCAGCGCAGGACACAGGGGACAATTAGCTGGAAACACCATATATTTT
CDR3: CASSAGHRGQLAGNTIYF

D: TRBD1
J: TRBJ2-7
size: NA
V: TRBV14
DNA: TGTGCCAGCAGCCAAGACAGGGGGTTCTCCTACGAGCAGTACTTC
CDR3: CASSQDRGFSYEQYF

D: NA
J: TRBJ2-7
size: NA
V: TRBV5-6
DNA: TGTGCCAGCAGCTTGGGCCTACTTGGAGCCGAGCAGTACTTC
CDR3: CASSLGLLGAEQYF

D: NA
J: TRBJ2-4
size: NA
V: TRBV18
DNA: TGTGCCAGCTCACCACCCAGTGTCTCCAAAAACATTCAGTACTTC
CDR3: CASSPPSVSKNIQYF

D: TRBD2
J: TRBJ2-7
size: NA
V: TRBV9
DNA: TGTGCCAGCAGCGTCCTAGCGGGGCGGGGTGAGCAGTACTTC
CDR3: CASSVLAGRGEQYF

D: NA
J: TRBJ2-1
size: NA
V: TRBV28
DNA: TGTGCCAGCAGTTCCCCCAGCTCCTACAATGAGCAGTTCTTC
CDR3: CASSSPSSYNEQFF

D: TRBD2
J: TRBJ2-1
size: NA
V: TRBV7-9
DNA: TGTGCCAGCAGCCGCCTAGCGGGAGGGCCTCTTGAGCAGTTCTTC
CDR3: CASSRLAGGPLEQFF

D: NA
J: TRBJ2-7
size: NA
V: TRBV19
DNA: TGTGCCAGTAGTAATCTAGGAGGGTTCTACGAGCAGTACTTC
CDR3: CASSNLGGFYEQYF

D: TRBD2
J: TRBJ2-2
size: NA
V: TRBV19
DNA: TGTGCCAGTAGTATAGGACTAGCGGGGATGATCACCGGGGAGCTGTTTTTT
CDR3: CASSIGLAGMITGELFF

D: NA
J: TRBJ2-5
size: NA
V: TRBV7-2
DNA: TGTGCCAGCAGTCAGGCGGGCCGGGAGACCCAGTACTTC
CDR3: CASSQAGRETQYF

D: NA
J: TRBJ1-2
size: NA
V: TRBV18
DNA: TGTGCCAGCTCACCTATTTCAGGGAGGATGGGCTATGGCTACACCTTC
CDR3: CASSPISGRMGYGYTF

D: TRBD1
J: TRBJ1-5
size: few
V: TRBV6-5
DNA: TGTGCCAGCAGAGGACAGGGGGAACAGCCCCAGCATTTT
CDR3: CASRGQGEQPQHF

D: NA
J: TRBJ2-7
size: NA
V: TRBV10-1
DNA: TGCGCCAGCAGCGCGGGACAGTACTACGAGCAGTACTTC
CDR3: CASSAGQYYEQYF

D: NA
J: TRBJ1-3
size: NA
V: TRBV6-5
DNA: TGTGCCAGCAGTCAACCTAACGGTTTTGGAAACACCATATATTTT
CDR3: CASSQPNGFGNTIYF

D: NA
J: TRBJ2-2
size: NA
V: TRBV18
DNA: TGTGCCAGCTCACCACAGGAGTCTGACACCGGGGAGCTGTTTTTT
CDR3: CASSPQESDTGELFF

D: NA
J: TRBJ1-2
size: NA
V: TRBV5-4
DNA: TGTGCCAGCAGCTTGGGGACAGTTGATGGCTACACCTTC
CDR3: CASSLGTVDGYTF

D: NA
J: TRBJ2-7
size: NA
V: TRBV6-1
DNA: TGTGCCAGCAGCGTCACAGCCCAGAGCTCCTACGAGCAGTACTTC
CDR3: CASSVTAQSSYEQYF

D: NA
J: TRBJ2-1
size: NA
V: TRBV6-4
DNA: TGTGCCAGCAGTGATCTGGTACAGGGGGGGGAGCAGTTCTTC
CDR3: CASSDLVQGGEQFF

D: TRBD2
J: TRBJ2-3
size: NA
V: TRBV5-1
DNA: TGCGCCAGCAGCCCTCTAGCGGGAGGGCTAAGGACAGATACGCAGTATTTT
CDR3: CASSPLAGGLRTDTQYF